This entry features one T cell receptor beta chain sequence. The antigen remains undetermined. These data come from a study of regulatory T cells in long-lasting Graves disease. Building the TCR beta libraries relied on iRepertoire HTBI primers, and CDR3 regions underwent Arm-PCR. In the original workflow: Identification yielded 60 or so TRBV and some 15 TRBJ segments across samples. From the multiplex PCR reads, TCRdb called clonotypes with MiXCR, one entry per CDR3 protein. TCRdb, not the original authors, processed these V and J calls. The table includes around 240,000 distinct CDR3 sequences, about 18% detected once. Time point defined: newly diagnosed GD, antithyroid drugs for less than 3 months. Following extraction of RNA from PBMCs, that RNA was used to make the TCR library. General study findings and limits: New patients shared fewer public clonotypes (approximately 1,000) than persistent patients did (over 2,500). Compared with new cases, persistent Graves' patients showed reduced TCR diversity. Accuracy was perhaps lowered by the small sample size.

The CDR3 consists of 16 residues. V shed 4 bases and J 2 bases; nucleotides not matched to a gene: 7. CDR1 is SGHRS, CDR2 YFSETQ, per germline. These data were also filed under a second study, of T cells in Graves' hyperthyroidism and ophthalmopathy.

The sequence was obtained from a woman under 40 with Graves disease. Sequencing was performed on peripheral blood mononuclear cells (PBMCs), taken at new diagnosis, from a patient treated with antithyroid drugs. The rearrangement joins TRBV5-1 to TRBJ2-3, with TRBD2 identical over 10 bases. The CDR3, as DNA: TGCGCCAGCAGCCTCCCTAGCGGGGGAAACACAGATACGCAGTATTTT. Its translation: CASSLPSGGNTDTQYF.